The rows below give T cell receptor beta chains drawn from one sample of a study of blood T cell repertoires in COVID-19. The repertoire was sequenced with immunoSEQ multiplex PCR; TCRdb's copy has only in-frame clones and lacks some. This table holds 350,000 to 450,000 clones, around 84% found once. Sequenced material: peripheral blood. All receptors come from a woman aged 18 to 35 with acute or convalescent COVID-19. The CDR3 runs from the conserved cysteine through the conserved F or W. The D gene is left open where the match is weak. Clone size, where shown, is once, few, many, or a class for clones that have expanded.

d_call j_call clone_size v_call cdr3_nt cdr3_aa
NA TRBJ1-1 NA TRBV28 TGTGCCAGCAGTTCCACGGGGACTGAAGCTTTCTTT CASSSTGTEAFF
TRBD1 TRBJ2-3 few TRBV4-2 TGTGCCAGCAGCCAAGGGACAGGGGTAGAAGATACGCAGTATTTT CASSQGTGVEDTQYF
TRBD1 TRBJ1-2 once TRBV4-2 TGTGCCAGCAGCCAAGAAAAGTTTTTAGCCCCCGGGACAGCCTATGGCTACACCTTC CASSQEKFLAPGTAYGYTF
TRBD2 TRBJ2-3 NA TRBV6-5 TGTGCCAGCAGAGCCGGACTAGCGGGCACAGATACGCAGTATTTT CASRAGLAGTDTQYF
TRBD1 TRBJ2-3 NA TRBV15 TGTGCCACCAGCCAACGACAGGGGGATAAGGATCGCACAGATACGCAGTATTTT CATSQRQGDKDRTDTQYF
NA TRBJ1-1 NA TRBV4-1 TGCGCCAGCAGCCAAGTGTCAGGGGTCTTAATGAACACTGAAGCTTTCTTT CASSQVSGVLMNTEAFF
TRBD1 TRBJ2-7 NA TRBV12-3/TRBV12-4 TGTGCCACGAACGGCGGACAGGGGCGGGAGCAGTACTTC CATNGGQGREQYF
NA TRBJ2-2 NA TRBV2 TGTGCCAGCAGTGTGGGCAGGGATCTCACCGGGGAGCTGTTTTTT CASSVGRDLTGELFF
NA TRBJ1-1 once TRBV10-3 TGTGCCATCAGTCTCGACAGGACTTACACTGAAGCTTTCTTT CAISLDRTYTEAFF
NA TRBJ1-5 NA TRBV28 TGTGCCAGCCGCCCTAATACTCAGGTTCAGCCCCAGCATTTT CASRPNTQVQPQHF
NA TRBJ1-1 NA TRBV19 TGTGCCACCTACAGGAACACTGAAGCTTTCTTT CATYRNTEAFF
NA TRBJ2-5 NA TRBV4-1 TGCGCCAGCAGCCAAGGGCAGGGGCGAGAGACCCAGTACTTC CASSQGQGRETQYF
NA TRBJ1-2 NA TRBV4-2 TGTGCCAGCAGCCGCGGGACGGACAATACTAACTATGGCTACACCTTC CASSRGTDNTNYGYTF
TRBD1 TRBJ1-3 NA TRBV5-4 TGTGCCAGCAGCTTGGGTACAGGGGGAAGTAACACCATATATTTT CASSLGTGGSNTIYF
NA TRBJ1-3 NA TRBV6-7 TGTGCCAGCAGTTCCCACCCGTTGGGCGGGCGGCGCACCATATATTTT CASSSHPLGGRRTIYF
NA TRBJ2-7 few TRBV27 TGTGCCAGCAGCCATGACGGAGCCAGACCACGGGACGAGCAGTACTTC CASSHDGARPRDEQYF
NA TRBJ1-2 NA TRBV27 TGTGCCAGCAGTTTACCCCAAAACTATGGCTACACCTTC CASSLPQNYGYTF
NA TRBJ1-4 NA TRBV4-1 TGCGCCAGCAGCCCGGACAGATTCGGGGAAAAACTGTTTTTT CASSPDRFGEKLFF
TRBD1 TRBJ2-1 NA TRBV4-2 TGTGCCAGCAGCCAAATACAGGGGGCTGCGGACAATGAGCAGTTCTTC CASSQIQGAADNEQFF
NA TRBJ1-2 NA TRBV10-3 TGTGCCATCAGTGAGTCGGGGGGACGGTATGGCTACACCTTC CAISESGGRYGYTF
NA TRBJ1-3 NA TRBV5-1 TGCGCCAGCAGCTTGAGTGTCAGTGACTCTGGAAACACCATATATTTT CASSLSVSDSGNTIYF
NA TRBJ2-5 NA TRBV9 TGTGCCAGCAGCCCCCTCCCCCAAGAGACCCAGTACTTC CASSPLPQETQYF
NA TRBJ2-5 NA TRBV27 TGTGCCAGCAGTTTACTGGGGAGCGCGGCGGAGACCCAGTACTTC CASSLLGSAAETQYF
NA TRBJ1-5 NA TRBV24-1 TGTGCCACCAGTGCTGGGGGGGCCCAGCCCCAGCATTTT CATSAGGAQPQHF
NA TRBJ1-1 NA TRBV4-1 TGCGCCAGCAGCCAACAACAGGACAACACTGAAGCTTTCTTT CASSQQQDNTEAFF
NA TRBJ2-7 NA TRBV2 TGTGCCACCTCAAGAACCAAGCTTACCTCCTACGAGCAGTACTTC CATSRTKLTSYEQYF
NA TRBJ1-5 NA TRBV19 TGTGCCAGTAGCTACAGGAATCAGCCCCAGCATTTT CASSYRNQPQHF
NA TRBJ2-3 NA TRBV5-3 TGTGCCAGAAGCCCACAAGGAGCGGCCCGCACAGATACGCAGTATTTT CARSPQGAARTDTQYF
TRBD1 TRBJ1-1 NA TRBV2 TGTGCCAGCAGTTTGACAGGGGGCGCGTCCACTGAAGCTTTCTTT CASSLTGGASTEAFF
NA TRBJ1-1 NA TRBV5-6 TGTGCCAGCGGCCCACAGGGGAACACTGAAGCTTTCTTT CASGPQGNTEAFF
TRBD1 TRBJ2-7 NA TRBV28 TGTGCCAGCAGTTTGGAGTCGGGGACAGGGGGGGGTTACGAGCAGTACTTC CASSLESGTGGGYEQYF
NA TRBJ1-3 NA TRBV29-1 TGCAGCGTTGAGGTTCGAGGAGGCCATGGAAACACCATATATTTT CSVEVRGGHGNTIYF
TRBD2 TRBJ2-1 NA TRBV3-1/TRBV3-2 TGTGCCAGCAGCCACCTAGGGGTAGCGGGGCCCACCGGTGAGCAGTTCTTC CASSHLGVAGPTGEQFF
TRBD2 TRBJ2-3 once TRBV9 TGTGCCAGCAGCGCCGGAAGCGGTCTAGCGGCCCGGGCAGATACGCAGTATTTT CASSAGSGLAARADTQYF
TRBD1 TRBJ1-1 few TRBV10-1 TGCGCCAACCACTTCGGGGGACAGGGGAACACTGAAGCTTTCTTT CANHFGGQGNTEAFF
NA TRBJ2-1 NA TRBV18 TGTGCCAGCTCACAAGGGGGCAATGAGCAGTTCTTC CASSQGGNEQFF
NA TRBJ2-7 NA TRBV4-1 TGCGCCAGCAGCCACGCGAGCTCCTACGAGCAGTACTTC CASSHASSYEQYF